This T cell receptor beta chain was observed in a study of T cell responses to AZD1222 COVID-19 vaccine. Overall study results and limits: Repertoires were sampled only after the peak T cell response. Rises in breadth and depth of Spike-specific TCRs came after two AZD1222 doses.

Only in-frame clones appear in the TCRdb table, and some are missing; sequencing was by immunoSEQ multiplex PCR. There are over 150,000 clones in the sample; around 85% occur only once, and 0.85% to 1.1% lies in the top ten. Of note for this clone: The antigen remains undetermined.

Germline CDR1 and CDR2: SEHNR and FQNEAQ (reference sequence). This CDR3 region has 13 residues. Trimming took 8 bases from V and 0 from J, leaving 10 bases between them. The sequenced sample was peripheral blood, obtained 28 days after the second AZD1222 dose. This TCR derives from an adult who received the AZD1222 COVID-19 vaccine. The chain is built from TRBV7-9 and TRBJ1-1; D gene unclear. In nucleotides, the CDR3 is TGTGCCAGCTCCGCCGCTATGAACACTGAAGCTTTCTTT. Protein product: CASSAAMNTEAFF.